The entry that follows covers one TCR beta chain sequence. The specificity of this receptor is unknown. Nothing much larger sits one base from this clone, and base qualities are not available. These data originate in a study of cytomegalovirus exposure and HLA in healthy donors (dated by TCRdb to 2017 to 2019). For the wider study: According to an earlier analysis of several hundred of the donors, some 170 million T cells yielded roughly 110 million unique TCR beta sequences and approximately 300 Gb of sequence data. Among the roughly 400 genotyped donors, around 81% belonged to the genetic ancestry cluster associated with self-reported Caucasian donors. To decide whether each TCR beta V gene segment behaved as functional or pseudogenic, an earlier analysis of some 570 of the donors relied on high-throughput TCR beta sequencing. The study combined high-throughput TCR immunosequencing, statistical association of individual TCRs with disease status, and machine learning to predict cytomegalovirus infection status. A later genetic analysis used genome-wide SNP genotypes for about 55% of the 666 donors, treating that subset as a discovery cohort. An early release covering 500 to 750 HLA-typed donors comprised about 320 gigabases of sequencing data and around 80 million unique TCR sequences. HLA typing covered class I and class II loci at four-digit resolution. Rather than drawing on any new phenotypic data, the later analysis identified candidate immune exposures from TCR beta sequences and the way those sequences occurred across donors. About five DR-DQ haplotypes were treated as single units for association and clustering because of strong linkage in the cohort. Among roughly 400 genotyped donors of the cohort, an average of around 250,000 unique TCR beta nucleotide sequences was sequenced per donor, of which approximately 18% were non-productive. Using immunosequencing, the study profiled T cell repertoires from about 650 subjects and related those repertoires to cytomegalovirus serostatus. Typing coverage differed by locus: A, B, C, DRB1 and DQB1 were typed in roughly 620-640 donors, DQA1 in roughly 510, DPA1 in around 600, and DPB1 in 400 to 480. The study was designed to test whether signatures of past pathogen exposure could be identified by cataloging public T cell receptors. A later analysis re-analyzed previously published TCR beta repertoires from about 730 donors and added high-resolution HLA genotyping to study TCR occurrence patterns. A separate validation cohort of roughly 130 different subjects was used in addition to the approximately 700-subject first cohort. Donor age, sex, ethnicity and CMV serostatus were compiled together with the repertoire data. All discovery cohort repertoires had been generated using a single sequencing platform. Points the paper makes about the study in general: Most TCR sequences were observed very rarely across donors, whereas some public TCRs were present in many individuals. The study listed 170 or so TCR beta chains as associated with cytomegalovirus. A further reported finding was that TCR beta sequences accurately predicted the HLA-A and HLA-B alleles for most subjects in the first cohort. In a later genetic analysis, a missense DCLRE1C variant was associated with V-gene and J-gene trimming of TCR beta chains, and the association was replicated in an independent cohort. A later analysis found that most CMV-associated TCR beta chains appeared HLA-restricted, with HLA associations seemingly driven largely by CMV exposure. A few of the identified cytomegalovirus-associated TCR beta chains were confirmed in vitro to be specific for cytomegalovirus antigens. In this cohort, only TCR beta chains were sequenced, and detectable features were limited by the absence of alpha or paired-chain data. A later analysis associated about 17,000 TCR beta sequences with specific HLA alleles at a false discovery rate of 0.05. Broadly in line with IMGT annotations, most TCR beta V segments showed up in productive rearrangements about 87% or about 30% of the time in an earlier analysis of some 590 of the donors. Roughly uniform sequencing depth across donors was assumed in presence/absence analyses, although this assumption may not hold. The sequencing pipeline was judged likely to have produced a cluster of highly shared sequence variants as a technical artifact. Because HLA typing was missing for some donors at each locus, association tests included only the typed subset. Approximately 18 rarely observed V segments, including chromosome 9 orphons, were excluded from the earlier analysis of approximately 500 of the donors because counts were too low. A later analysis reported that several top co-occurrence clusters appeared linked to parvovirus B19, influenza, CMV and Epstein-Barr virus. In a later analysis, HLA-associated TCR beta chains were found to be more clonally expanded and to have lower generation probabilities than equally common non-associated chains. In both the original and validation cohorts, the classifier was reported to diagnose cytomegalovirus status with high specificity and sensitivity. Linkage disequilibrium might explain the correlated functional status among segregating V segments, but an unknown experimental factor could not be excluded. When HLA alleles, especially DR and DQ, strongly co-occurred, TCR associations were difficult to assign to individual alleles. In a later analysis, the rate of TCR association differed among HLA loci, with DRB1 alleles having the most associated TCRs and HLA-C alleles having the fewest. Some IMGT-functional V segments, including TRBV6-2 and TRBV6-3, could not be distinguished by the 87-base-pair reads and were therefore excluded. A later genetic analysis reported fewer N-insertions in productive TCRs among donors in an Asian-associated ancestry cluster than the roughly 700-donor mean. The authors suggested that the approach could potentially be generalized to other disease states and immunological phenotypes. Immune exposure information for the cohort was limited to CMV serostatus.

The cohort consisted of 650 to 700 healthy bone marrow donors. At the time of sampling, every cohort member was nominally healthy, though immune exposures that went unrecorded were likely present. The donor tested CMV seronegative and was one of the 352 seronegative cohort members. A peripheral blood sample was collected from each donor, and TCR beta sequencing was performed on peripheral blood mononuclear cells. The Qiagen DNeasy Blood Extraction Kit was used to extract genomic DNA from the blood cell samples. The CDR3 contains 16 residues, cysteine and phenylalanine counted. The sequence is cut down to CDR3 DNA, 48 bases in frame from base 1. The junction shows trimming of 4 bases on V and 2 bases on J, plus 12 bases between the germline ends. The germline V gene sets CDR1 to SNHLY and CDR2 to FYNNEI. Receptor libraries were prepared by the immunoSEQ multiplex PCR assay. For the multiplex PCR, a mixture combining 60 forward primers for TCR Vbeta segments and 13 reverse primers for TCR Jbeta segments was used. The CDR3 region of rearranged TCR beta genes was amplified from genomic DNA with a multiplex PCR assay. The amplified TCR beta libraries were sequenced on the Illumina HiSeq System as 87-base-pair reads. The original pipeline was this. A later analysis tallied roughly 80 million unique TCR beta chains across the 666 repertoires, and some 10 million of those chains were shared by two or more donors. A nearest-neighbor algorithm error-corrected the raw reads and collapsed the reads into unique sequences, merging closely related sequences to remove PCR and sequencing errors. To assign V, D and J gene segments, CDR3 sequences were aligned to IMGT reference sequences. For a sequence to be retained, at least a six-nucleotide match to both a V gene segment and a J gene segment was required. Rearrangements were called productive when the CDR3 lacked stop codons and stayed in frame with V and J; all others were non-productive. Following IMGT convention, CDR3 was defined as the stretch from the second conserved V-encoded cysteine to the conserved J-encoded phenylalanine. The earlier analysis of roughly 590 of the donors excluded any sequence lacking an unambiguous match to a single V gene segment. An earlier analysis of a few hundred of the donors classified V segments as functional when productive rearrangements were above 56.7% and as segregating when the standard deviation between donors was above 5%. To diagnose cytomegalovirus status from the catalog of TCR beta chain sequences, a statistical classification framework was built. A later analysis assigned V and J genes by comparing TCR nucleotide sequences with IMGT/GENE-DB human TR gene sequences. Using the TCRdist pipeline, a later analysis assigned CDR3 sequences along with most-parsimonious VDJ recombination scenarios. In a later analysis, each TCR beta chain was defined by its CDR3 amino acid sequence together with its V-gene family, and reads lacking a unique V-gene family were excluded. As a way to deal with suspected cross-contamination and a sequencing artifact, a later analysis dropped 450 to 600 nucleotide sequences that were highly shared and had low generation probability. In a later analysis, a clonal expansion index was calculated for each public chain from normalized within-repertoire ranks of inferred template counts. In a later analysis, generation probabilities were computed using a VDJ recombination model fitted to out-of-frame rearrangements, and the results were checked against IGoR. Hypergeometric tests were used in a later analysis to score TCR-TCR, TCR-HLA and TCR-CMV co-occurrence, with a repertoire-size bias correction applied to the TCR pairs. A later analysis estimated false discovery rates by permuting HLA or CMV assignments 20 times. In a later analysis, co-occurring TCRs were grouped using DBSCAN, and TCRdist sequence similarity was added for clustering within HLA-allele-positive subsets. Repertoires with fewer than 30,000 or more than 120,000 public chains were left out of co-occurrence clustering, as were about five repertoires with anomalous nucleotide sharing. Entries here come from immuneACCESS through TCRdb and include only in-frame sequences with V and J called. Some clones fail to appear in such tables; in the studies checked, an unresolved V gene covers under half of the shortfall, and the cause of the remainder is unknown. That table supplies the V and J calls and clone size; D and trimming were determined from the DNA. Counted in this sample were some 130,000 clones; roughly 9.8% of them appeared once. The ten most abundant clones make up 1.8% of the sample.

The sequence derives from a man over 45 in good health and CMV-seronegative. What was sequenced was PBMCs. The sequence joins TRBV2 to TRBJ2-6; a tentative D match to TRBD2 spans 5 bases. The CDR3 is CASSAGLPPGANVLTF. The nucleotides are TGTGCCAGCAGTGCTGGACTTCCGCCTGGGGCCAACGTCCTGACTTTC.